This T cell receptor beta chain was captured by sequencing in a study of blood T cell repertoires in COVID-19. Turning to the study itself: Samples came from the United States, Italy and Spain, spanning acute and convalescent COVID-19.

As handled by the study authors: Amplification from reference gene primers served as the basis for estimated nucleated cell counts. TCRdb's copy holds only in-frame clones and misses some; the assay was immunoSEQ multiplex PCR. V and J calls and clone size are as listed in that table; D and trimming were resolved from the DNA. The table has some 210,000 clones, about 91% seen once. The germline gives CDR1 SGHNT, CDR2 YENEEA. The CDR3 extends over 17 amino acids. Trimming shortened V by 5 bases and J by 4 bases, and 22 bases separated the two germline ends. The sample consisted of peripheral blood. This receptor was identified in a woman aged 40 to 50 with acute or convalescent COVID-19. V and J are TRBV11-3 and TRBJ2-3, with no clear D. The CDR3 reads CASSNLLAGIQPDTQYF. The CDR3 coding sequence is TGTGCCAGCAGCAATCTGTTGGCCGGCATACAGCCAGATACGCAGTATTTT.